Listed below are T cell receptor beta chains from one sample, sequenced in a study of blood T cell repertoires in COVID-19. Assay used: immunoSEQ multiplex PCR; TCRdb lists only in-frame clones, some missing. Among about 270,000 clones listed, about 89% were seen once. The sample taken for sequencing was peripheral blood. Receptor source: a woman aged 55-69 years who had recovered from COVID-19. CDR3s include the opening cysteine and the closing phenylalanine or tryptophan. A D gene is named only where the DNA matches it firmly. Size is stated for part of the rows, as once, few or many counts, or as a class when the clone is expanded.

J,V,size,D,DNA,CDR3
TRBJ2-3,TRBV10-2,-,TRBD2,TGCGCCATCCAACTAGCGGGGGCTTCAGATACGCAGTATTTT,CAIQLAGASDTQYF
TRBJ2-3,TRBV6-2/TRBV6-3,-,TRBD2,TGTGCCAGCAGTAAGCTAGCGGGGGCCCCAGGTTGGACAGATACGCAGTATTTT,CASSKLAGAPGWTDTQYF
TRBJ2-3,TRBV7-9,-,TRBD2,TGTGCCAGCAGATCCGGGCCGGGGGGAAATACGCAGTATTTT,CASRSGPGGNTQYF
TRBJ1-2,TRBV27,-,-,TGTGCCAGCAGTTCGCCTCCGAGGGGGGGAGGCTACACCTTC,CASSSPPRGGGYTF
TRBJ1-6,TRBV19,-,TRBD1,TGTGCCAGTAGGAGAGCTGCAAACAGGGGGCCGAACTCACCCCTCCACTTT,CASRRAANRGPNSPLHF
TRBJ2-3,TRBV12-5,-,TRBD1,TGTGCTAGTGGTCTCGGACAGGGTAGCACAGATACGCAGTATTTT,CASGLGQGSTDTQYF
TRBJ1-5,TRBV18,-,TRBD1,TGTGCCAGCTCACCACAGACAGGGGGCAATCAGCCCCAGCATTTT,CASSPQTGGNQPQHF
TRBJ2-5,TRBV2,-,-,TGTGCCAGCAGTCGCGGCAGGGAAGAGACCCAGTACTTC,CASSRGREETQYF
TRBJ1-2,TRBV13,-,-,TGTGCCAGCAGCCCTGGGGGGGTGGGATCTGGCTACACCTTC,CASSPGGVGSGYTF
TRBJ2-3,TRBV5-1,once,-,TGCGCCAGCCGGGGTGAGGGCACAGATACGCAGTATTTT,CASRGEGTDTQYF
TRBJ1-6,TRBV4-2,once,-,TGTGCCAGCAGCCAAGACAGGGCCAATAATTCACCCCTCCACTTT,CASSQDRANNSPLHF
TRBJ1-1,TRBV23-1,-,-,TGCGCCAGCAGTCAATCGAGGGTGGCTGAAGCTTTCTTT,CASSQSRVAEAFF
TRBJ1-5,TRBV19,-,-,TGTGCCAGTAGTATAGCGCAGGGTGGGCTTGGTAGGGGCAATCAGCCCCAGCATTTT,CASSIAQGGLGRGNQPQHF
TRBJ2-7,TRBV5-4,-,-,TGTGCCAGCAGCTTGGGGGGCGGAGATGCCTACGAGCAGTACTTC,CASSLGGGDAYEQYF
TRBJ2-7,TRBV7-2,-,TRBD2,TGTGCCAGCAGCCTGGGGACTAGCGGGGGGCATACCTACGAGCAGTACTTC,CASSLGTSGGHTYEQYF
TRBJ2-7,TRBV4-2,once,-,TGTGCCAGCAGCACTCGGGGGGCCTCCTACGAGCAGTACTTC,CASSTRGASYEQYF
TRBJ1-6,TRBV3-1/TRBV3-2,-,-,TGTGCCAGCAGACAAGGAGGAGGGCAGCCCCTCCACTTT,CASRQGGGQPLHF
TRBJ1-2,TRBV4-1,-,TRBD1,TGCGCCAGCAGCCAAGACCCTGGACAGGGAATACTCTATGGCTACACCTTC,CASSQDPGQGILYGYTF
TRBJ1-2,TRBV11-2,-,-,TGTGCCAGCAGCTTTCGCGCCCAGGGCGTCGTCTACTATGGCTACACCTTC,CASSFRAQGVVYYGYTF
TRBJ1-2,TRBV10-3,-,-,TGTGCCATCAGTTTCGCGACTGGAAGGTATGGCTACACCTTC,CAISFATGRYGYTF
TRBJ1-6,TRBV28,-,-,TGTGCCAGCAGTCGTGGACAGTTGTATTCACCCCTCCACTTT,CASSRGQLYSPLHF
TRBJ1-3,TRBV7-8,-,-,TGTGCCAGCAGCTCCCGACAAATTCTTGGAAACACCATATATTTT,CASSSRQILGNTIYF
TRBJ1-3,TRBV29-1,-,-,TGCAGCGTTGAAGGGACAGCTGGAAACACCATATATTTT,CSVEGTAGNTIYF
TRBJ1-1,TRBV28,-,-,TGTGCCAGCAAGCCCGGGGAGGGCACTGAAGCTTTCTTT,CASKPGEGTEAFF
TRBJ1-1,TRBV12-3/TRBV12-4,-,TRBD1,TGTGCCAGCAGTTTAACAGGGGCTGAAGCTTTCTTT,CASSLTGAEAFF
TRBJ1-2,TRBV4-2,-,-,TGTGCCAGCAGCCAAGAGGAGGGCAACTATGGCTACACCTTC,CASSQEEGNYGYTF
TRBJ1-5,TRBV2,-,-,TGTGCCAGCACCATGGGCTATTCCCATCAGCCCCAGCATTTT,CASTMGYSHQPQHF
TRBJ2-5,TRBV7-7,-,TRBD1,TGTGCTAGCAGCTCTACAGGGGCCGAAGCTGCAGTGACCCAGTACTTC,CASSSTGAEAAVTQYF
TRBJ2-5,TRBV25-1,once,-,TGTGCCAGCAGCGAAACTAGGATGGCGGAGACCCAGTACTTC,CASSETRMAETQYF
TRBJ1-5,TRBV28,few,-,TGTGCCAGCAGTTTAGGGGCTCACCGATTCGGATATCAGCCCCAGCATTTT,CASSLGAHRFGYQPQHF
TRBJ2-4,TRBV5-8,-,-,TGTGCCAGCAGCTTGGAAAGTGGACGGGGATGGGGGGAGGACATTCAGTACTTC,CASSLESGRGWGEDIQYF
TRBJ2-6,TRBV29-1,-,-,TGCAGCGTTGAGTCTCCCGGGGCCAACGTCCTGACTTTC,CSVESPGANVLTF
TRBJ1-2,TRBV19,-,TRBD1,TGTGCCAGTAGTATAGAGGGCCGGGACAGAGGCTACACCTTC,CASSIEGRDRGYTF
TRBJ1-3,TRBV19,-,-,TGTGCCAGTATCGCCAGAACCCCTGGAAACACCATATATTTT,CASIARTPGNTIYF
TRBJ2-5,TRBV19,-,TRBD2,TGTGCCAGCAGAGAACAGCGGGGAGGCCGGGAGACCCAGTACTTC,CASREQRGGRETQYF
TRBJ1-6,TRBV6-2/TRBV6-3,-,TRBD1,TGTGCCAGCAGTCGGACAGGGGTGCGCAATTCACCCCTCCACTTT,CASSRTGVRNSPLHF